Listed below are T cell receptor beta chains from one sample, sequenced in a study of blood T cells in healthy people across ages. TCRdb re-analysed the 5' RACE reads in MiXCR, keeping a single row per CDR3 protein. This table holds more than 800,000 distinct CDR3 sequences, 35% to 50% found once. The sequencing sample was made of blood. These receptors came from a woman in her sixties or seventies in good health. Both conserved end residues are part of each CDR3. A D gene is named only where the DNA matches it firmly. Clone sizes are given selectively: once, few, many, or a class where the clone is expanded.

D gene	J gene	V gene	clone size	CDR3 DNA	CDR3 protein
-	TRBJ2-3	TRBV16	-	TGTGCCAGCAGCCCCAGGGGATTTAACACAGATACGCAGTATTTT	CASSPRGFNTDTQYF
TRBD2	TRBJ2-7	TRBV6-1	-	TGTGCCAGCAGTGGTCAGTTCCCGGGGACTAGCTTTACCTACGAGCAGTACTTC	CASSGQFPGTSFTYEQYF
-	TRBJ1-4	TRBV5-1	-	TGCGCCAGCAGCCCCCAGGGGTATGGGGAAAAACTGTTTTTT	CASSPQGYGEKLFF
TRBD2	TRBJ2-3	TRBV20-1	-	TGCAGTGCTCTCACCGCTAGCGGGAACACAGATACGCAGTATTTT	CSALTASGNTDTQYF
TRBD1	TRBJ1-2	TRBV27	few	TGTGCCAGCAGCTTTCAACAGGGGGCGTTTGGCTACACCTTC	CASSFQQGAFGYTF
TRBD1	TRBJ2-7	TRBV7-2	few	TGTGCCAGCAGCTCAAGACAGGGCCACTACGAGCAGTACTTC	CASSSRQGHYEQYF
TRBD1	TRBJ2-7	TRBV12-3/TRBV12-4	-	TGTGCCAGCAGTCCCGGAGAGGGGGCGCGTCTCTGGTACGAGCAGTACTTC	CASSPGEGARLWYEQYF
TRBD2	TRBJ2-5	TRBV6-1	few	TGTGCCAGCAGTGAACGTATTACTAGCGACCAAGAGACCCAGTACTTC	CASSERITSDQETQYF
-	TRBJ1-2	TRBV20-1	-	TGCAGTGCCAGTACCGAAGCCACTAACTATGGCTACACCTTC	CSASTEATNYGYTF
TRBD2	TRBJ2-2	TRBV12-3/TRBV12-4	-	TGTGCCAGCAGCGCCCTAGCGGGATCCTACACCGGGGAGCTGTTTTTT	CASSALAGSYTGELFF
-	TRBJ2-1	TRBV4-2	-	TGTGCCAGCAGCTCAGAGCTAGAGAATGAGCAGTTCTTC	CASSSELENEQFF
-	TRBJ2-6	TRBV19	few	TGTGCCAGTACTCGGATTGCTGGGGCCAACGTCCTGACTTTC	CASTRIAGANVLTF
TRBD2	TRBJ2-6	TRBV18	-	TGTGCCAGCTCACCGGGGACTAGGAAGAGCTCTGGGGCCAACGTCCTGACTTTC	CASSPGTRKSSGANVLTF
TRBD1	TRBJ2-1	TRBV13	-	TGTGCCAGCAGCCCCGAAAACAGGGGCGGAAATGAGCAGTTCTTC	CASSPENRGGNEQFF
-	TRBJ2-1	TRBV7-6	few	TGTGCCAGCAGTCCGGCCGTAGGGGAGCAGTTCTTC	CASSPAVGEQFF